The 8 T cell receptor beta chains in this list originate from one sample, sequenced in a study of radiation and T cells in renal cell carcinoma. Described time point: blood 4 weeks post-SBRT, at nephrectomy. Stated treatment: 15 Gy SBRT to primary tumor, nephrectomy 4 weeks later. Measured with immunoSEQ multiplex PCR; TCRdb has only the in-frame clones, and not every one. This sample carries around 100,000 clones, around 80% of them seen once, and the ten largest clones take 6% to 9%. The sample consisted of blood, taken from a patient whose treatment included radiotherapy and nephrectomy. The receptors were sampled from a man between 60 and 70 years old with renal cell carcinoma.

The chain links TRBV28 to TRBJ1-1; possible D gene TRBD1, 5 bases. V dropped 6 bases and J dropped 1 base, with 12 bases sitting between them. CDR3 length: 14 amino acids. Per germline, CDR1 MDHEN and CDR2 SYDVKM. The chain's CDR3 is CASRAGPRNTEAFF. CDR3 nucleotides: TGTGCCAGCAGAGCGGGACCGAGGAACACTGAAGCTTTCTTT.

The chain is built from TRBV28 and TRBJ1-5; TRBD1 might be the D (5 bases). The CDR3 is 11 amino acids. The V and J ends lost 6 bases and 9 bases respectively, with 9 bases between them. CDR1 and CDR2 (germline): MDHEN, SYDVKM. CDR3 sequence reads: CASSADRPQHF. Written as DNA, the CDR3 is TGTGCCAGCAGCGCCGACAGGCCCCAGCATTTT.

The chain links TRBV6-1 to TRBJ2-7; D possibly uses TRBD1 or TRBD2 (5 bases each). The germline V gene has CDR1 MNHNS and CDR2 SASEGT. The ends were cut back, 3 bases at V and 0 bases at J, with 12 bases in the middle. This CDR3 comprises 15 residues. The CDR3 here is CASSEPGRYSYEQYF. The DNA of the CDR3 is TGTGCCAGCAGTGAGCCGGGACGGTACTCCTACGAGCAGTACTTC.

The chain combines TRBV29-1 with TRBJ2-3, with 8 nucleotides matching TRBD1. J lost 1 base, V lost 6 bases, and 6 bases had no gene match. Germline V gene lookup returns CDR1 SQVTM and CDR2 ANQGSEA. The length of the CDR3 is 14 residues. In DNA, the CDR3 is TGCAGCGTCTCCGAGACAGGGGGCACAGATACGCAGTATTTT. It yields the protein CSVSETGGTDTQYF.

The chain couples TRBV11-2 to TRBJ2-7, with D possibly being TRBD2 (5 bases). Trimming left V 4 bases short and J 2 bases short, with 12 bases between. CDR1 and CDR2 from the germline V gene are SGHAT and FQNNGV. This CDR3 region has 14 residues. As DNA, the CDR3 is TGTGCCAGCAGCTGGGAGAGGGCCCCCTACGAGCAGTACTTC. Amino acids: CASSWERAPYEQYF. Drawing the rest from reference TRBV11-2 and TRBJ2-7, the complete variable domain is EAGVAQSPRYKIIEKRQSVAFWCNPISGHATLYWYQQILGQGPKLLIQFQNNGVVDDSQLPKDRFSAERLKGVDSTLKIQPAKLEDSAVYLCASSWERAPYEQYFGPGTRLTVT.

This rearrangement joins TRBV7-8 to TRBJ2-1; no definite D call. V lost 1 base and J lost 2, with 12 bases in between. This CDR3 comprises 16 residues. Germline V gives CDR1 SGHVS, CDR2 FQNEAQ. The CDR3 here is CASSLEGSWTYNEQFF. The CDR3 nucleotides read TGTGCCAGCAGCTTAGAAGGTAGCTGGACCTACAATGAGCAGTTCTTC.

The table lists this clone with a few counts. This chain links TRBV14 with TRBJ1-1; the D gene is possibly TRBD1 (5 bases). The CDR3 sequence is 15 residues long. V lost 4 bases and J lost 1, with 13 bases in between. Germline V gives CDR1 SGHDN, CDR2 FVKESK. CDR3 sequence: CASSPLGGTNTEAFF. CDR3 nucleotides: TGTGCCAGCAGCCCCCTTGGTGGGACGAACACTGAAGCTTTCTTT.

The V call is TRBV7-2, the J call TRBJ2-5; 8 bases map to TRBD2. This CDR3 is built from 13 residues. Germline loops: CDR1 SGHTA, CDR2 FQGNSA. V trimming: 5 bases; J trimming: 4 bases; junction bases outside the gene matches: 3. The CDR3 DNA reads TGTGCCAGCAGCCAGCGGGAGCGAGAGACCCAGTACTTC. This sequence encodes CASSQRERETQYF.